This TCR beta chain derives from a study of blood T cells in healthy people across ages. General observations from the study: More naive CD4+ cells and higher diversity marked long-lived donors relative to aged donors.

As regards this clonotype: Antigen: not known.

Combining a sample-barcoded 5' primer with a J-beta primer mix, a second PCR ran for roughly 7 to 12 cycles. One entry per CDR3 protein, called by TCRdb with MiXCR from the 5' RACE reads. The sample has approximately 800,000 distinct CDR3 sequences, roughly 56% seen once. Sample donors were healthy Caucasian individuals that came from Russia, aged about 6 to 95. In each sample, at least 7 million PBMCs were isolated. This clonotype was obtained from a man aged 40-55 years in good health. The sequenced sample was blood.

The CDR3 bases are TGCGCCAGCAGCTTCAGGGTCACAACCTACAATGAGCAGTTCTTC. It is translated as CASSFRVTTYNEQFF. V is TRBV5-1 and J is TRBJ2-1; a possible D gene is TRBD1 (5 bases). Between the trimmed V and J ends, which lost 2 bases and 2 bases, there was a span of 11 bases. The CDR3 extends over 15 amino acids. The germline V gene encodes CDR1 SGHRS and CDR2 YFSETQ.